These 6 T cell receptor beta chains came from one sample sequenced in a study of blood T cell repertoires in COVID-19. Clones were sequenced by immunoSEQ multiplex PCR, and TCRdb holds only the in-frame ones, with some missing. Of about 140,000 clones listed, about 86% are singletons. The sample was peripheral blood. The receptors here all came from a woman aged 60-75 years with acute or convalescent COVID-19.

The J gene is TRBJ1-2, the V gene TRBV10-2; D is undetermined. From germline, CDR1 is WSHSY and CDR2 SAAADI. This CDR3 is built from 13 residues. V lost 0 bases, J lost 4 bases, and 6 bases lay in between. CDR3 DNA: TGCGCCAGCAGTGAGTCGTCTTCCTATGGCTACACCTTC. Amino acids: CASSESSSYGYTF.

The V and J genes are TRBV6-6 and TRBJ2-7, with D possibly TRBD1 on 6 matching bases. The CDR3 extends over 14 amino acids. The germline V and J ends were trimmed by 6 bases and 7 bases, with 19 bases remaining between them. CDR1 is MNHNY and CDR2 is SVGAGI in the germline V gene (reference sequence). CDR3 bases: TGTGCCAGCAGATTACTTGGGGGCCAAGGGGAGCAGTACTTC. Its protein is CASRLLGGQGEQYF.

The V and J genes are TRBV5-4 and TRBJ2-7; no clear D. Germline CDR1 reads SGHNT; CDR2 reads YYREEE (reference sequence). Trimming removed 0 bases from V and 1 base from J, with 8 bases in between. This CDR3 is built from 14 residues. The CDR3 region has the DNA TGTGCCAGCAGCTTGGCTCTACAGTCCTACGAGCAGTACTTC. Its protein product is CASSLALQSYEQYF.

The chain's CDR3 is CASSGRTSAVQETQYF. CDR3 DNA sequence: TGTGCCAGCAGCGGGAGGACTAGCGCTGTCCAAGAGACCCAGTACTTC. V usage is TRBV3-1 (or the pseudogene TRBV3-2) and J usage is TRBJ2-5; 9 bases align to TRBD2. Losses at the gene ends were 5 bases for V and 1 base for J; bases not matched to a gene: 8. The CDR3 has 16 residues. Germline assignment: CDR1 LGHDT and CDR2 YNNKEL (reference sequence).

V usage is TRBV5-1 and J usage is TRBJ2-3; 7 bases match TRBD1. This CDR3 has 14 residues. V lost 6 bases, J lost 0 bases, and 4 bases stayed unmatched. Germline V gene lookup returns CDR1 SGHRS and CDR2 YFSETQ. CDR3 protein: CASNLGQSTDTQYF. The CDR3 nucleotides are TGCGCCAGCAACCTGGGACAGAGCACAGATACGCAGTATTTT.

The chain uses TRBV5-4 and TRBJ2-5; D is unresolved. The CDR3 has 11 residues. CDR1 is SGHNT and CDR2 is YYREEE in the germline V gene (reference sequence). V was trimmed by 3 bases and J by 5 bases, leaving 5 bases between them. The CDR3 coding sequence is TGTGCCAGCAGCTCTAGGGAGACCCAGTACTTC. As protein: CASSSRETQYF.